These 28 T cell receptor beta chains originate from one sample sequenced in a study of OX40 agonist ivuxolimab in advanced cancers. TCRdb keeps only in-frame clones here, not all; method: immunoSEQ multiplex PCR. The table has about 48,000 clones, about 81% seen once. The sample was CD4+ or CD8+ T cells sorted from blood, taken in a trial of the OX40 agonist ivuxolimab. The source is an adult with an advanced solid tumor such as melanoma, head and neck, liver or kidney cancer.

The chain uses TRBV6-6 and TRBJ2-1; D is unresolved. Between the trimmed V and J ends, which lost 6 bases and 0 bases, there was a span of 12 bases. Germline CDR1 and CDR2: MNHNY and SVGAGI (reference sequence). The CDR3 runs 15 residues. The CDR3 sequence is CASSPDGRSYNEQFF. The DNA for the CDR3 is TGTGCCAGCAGCCCCGACGGTCGCTCCTACAATGAGCAGTTCTTC.

CDR3 residues: CASSPRGTNNQPQHF. The DNA of the CDR3 is TGTGCCAGCAGCCCGAGGGGCACAAACAATCAGCCCCAGCATTTT. The chain recombines TRBV7-9 with TRBJ1-5; D perhaps matches TRBD1 (5 bases). CDR1 and CDR2 (germline): SEHNR, FQNEAQ (reference sequence). Trimming stripped 5 bases from V and 3 bases from J, with 14 bases between. The CDR3 length is 15 residues.

This sequence joins TRBV15 and TRBJ2-7, with D perhaps matching TRBD1 (6 bases). CDR3 length: 13 amino acids. Germline lookup yields CDR1 LNHNV and CDR2 YYDKDF (reference sequence). The V and J ends lost 5 bases and 4 bases respectively, with 12 bases between them. The CDR3 region is CATSPQRGYEQYF. CDR3 in DNA: TGTGCCACCAGCCCTCAGAGGGGGTACGAGCAGTACTTC.

V usage is TRBV14 and J usage is TRBJ1-2; D not resolved. Trimming took off 0 bases at V and 8 bases at J, with 16 bases between the two ends. Germline-derived CDR1 and CDR2 are SGHDN and FVKESK. The CDR3 runs 15 residues. Here the CDR3 reads CASSQDTGGILGYTF. In DNA, the CDR3 is TGTGCCAGCAGCCAAGATACGGGAGGAATTTTAGGCTACACCTTC.

This clone was counted between two and nine times. The CDR3 is CAISGQGTDTQYF. For the CDR3, the DNA is TGTGCCATCAGTGGCCAGGGCACAGATACGCAGTATTTT. The gene calls are TRBV10-3 and TRBJ2-3; D is unresolved. The V end was cut by 4 bases, the J end by 1 base, with 6 bases between. The CDR3 is 13 residues long. Germline assignment: CDR1 ENHRY and CDR2 SYGVKD.

The chain combines TRBV5-1 with TRBJ1-1; 9 bases align to TRBD1. Germline V gives CDR1 SGHRS, CDR2 YFSETQ. CDR3 length equals 14 residues. The ends lost 0 bases at V and 7 bases at J; junction bases unmatched: 4. Here the CDR3 DNA reads TGCGCCAGCAGCTTGGGCACAGGGGGCATTGAAGCTTTCTTT. Its translation is CASSLGTGGIEAFF.

The chain uses TRBV4-1 and TRBJ2-7; possibly TRBD1 or TRBD2 for D (5 bases each). The CDR3 has 17 residues. Trimming stripped 4 bases from V and 2 bases from J, with 21 bases between. Germline V gene sequence: CDR1 MGHRA, CDR2 YSYEKL. CDR3 loop: CASSLIFGQGVPYEQYF. DNA of the CDR3: TGCGCCAGCAGCCTTATTTTCGGGCAGGGAGTACCCTACGAGCAGTACTTC.

The chain combines TRBV5-1 with TRBJ2-7, with 9 bases lining up with TRBD1. The CDR3 contains 15 residues. V trimming: 6 bases; J trimming: 6 bases; junction bases outside the gene matches: 13. Germline V gene sequence: CDR1 SGHRS, CDR2 YFSETQ. DNA for the CDR3: TGCGCCAGCAACCTCCCGGGACAGGGTCTCGGCGAGCAGTACTTC. Protein: CASNLPGQGLGEQYF.

This chain joins TRBV6-5 and TRBJ2-5, with 7 bases matching TRBD1. Germline V lookup: CDR1 MNHEY, CDR2 SVGAGI. This CDR3 is built from 14 residues. After removal of 5 bases from V and 5 bases from J, the junction contained 8 bases not matched to a gene. The CDR3 here is CASSDQGVGETQYF. CDR3 DNA sequence: TGTGCCAGCAGTGATCAGGGGGTTGGGGAGACCCAGTACTTC.

For the CDR3, the DNA is TGTGCCAGCACCCCGGGGGGACTAGCGGGAGACTACGAGCAGTACTTC. This sequence encodes CASTPGGLAGDYEQYF. This rearrangement joins TRBV7-9 to TRBJ2-7, with 14 bases fitting TRBD2. There are 16 residues in the CDR3. Germline V CDR1 and CDR2: SEHNR, FQNEAQ (reference sequence). The V and J ends lost 7 bases and 3 bases, in that order; junction bases with no gene match: 8.

The rearrangement joins TRBV18 to TRBJ1-4, with D uncertain. The CDR3 is made up of 13 amino acids. Germline V gives CDR1 KGHSH, CDR2 LQKENI. The germline V and J ends were trimmed by 0 bases and 7 bases, with 6 bases remaining between them. This chain's CDR3 is CASSPPASEKLFF. The CDR3 DNA is TGTGCCAGCTCACCACCAGCCTCTGAAAAACTGTTTTTT.

The V gene is TRBV5-1, the J gene TRBJ2-2, with TRBD2 matching over 7 bases. The CDR3 covers 16 residues. CDR1 is SGHRS and CDR2 is YFSETQ in the germline V gene. V dropped 0 bases and J dropped 5; count of bases not matched to a gene: 7. CDR3 bases: TGCGCCAGCAGCTTGGATGGTCGGCGGGGGACCGGGGAGCTGTTTTTT. Protein: CASSLDGRRGTGELFF.

CDR3 loop: CASSFGGSPHNEQFF. CDR3 in DNA: TGTGCCAGCAGCTTTGGCGGGAGCCCCCACAATGAGCAGTTCTTC. The chain carries TRBV7-2 and TRBJ2-1; 7 bases line up with TRBD2. The CDR3 consists of 15 residues. The germline V gene has CDR1 SGHTA and CDR2 FQGNSA. The trim removed 3 bases at V and 5 bases at J, leaving 7 bases unmatched.

V is TRBV10-3 and J is TRBJ2-3; weak D call: TRBD1 (5 bases). V lost 2 bases to trimming and J lost 0 bases, with 9 bases between them. There are 15 residues in the CDR3. Germline V gene data show CDR1 as ENHRY and CDR2 as SYGVKD. The CDR3 nucleotides read TGTGCCATCAGTGAGACAGGTGCTAGCACAGATACGCAGTATTTT. Its translation: CAISETGASTDTQYF.

V and J are TRBV7-2 and TRBJ1-6, with D uncertain. This CDR3 has 15 residues. V was clipped by 5 bases and J by 8 bases, with 16 bases between them. Per the germline V gene, CDR1 is SGHTA and CDR2 is FQGNSA. CDR3 protein: CASSGRVPRDSPLHF. The CDR3, as DNA: TGTGCCAGCAGCGGCCGGGTCCCGAGGGATTCACCCCTCCACTTT.

The J gene is TRBJ2-7, the V gene TRBV5-8, with TRBD2 matching over 10 bases. This CDR3 is 15 amino acids long. Trimming removed 0 bases from V and 4 bases from J; junction bases left unmatched: 4. Germline V gives CDR1 SGHTS, CDR2 YDEGEE. In DNA form, the CDR3 reads TGTGCCAGCAGCTTGGGACTAGCGGGTGTATACGAGCAGTACTTC. It yields the protein CASSLGLAGVYEQYF.

This chain links TRBV2 with TRBJ2-7; D possibly corresponds to TRBD2 (6 bases). This CDR3 comprises 15 residues. V was pared by 6 bases and J by 7 bases, with 22 bases between. Per the germline V gene, CDR1 is SNHLY and CDR2 is FYNNEI. As DNA, the CDR3 is TGTGCCAGCAGGGGACTCCTAGGGACTTCGGGGGAGCAGTACTTC. Protein product: CASRGLLGTSGEQYF.

Only a few counts were recorded for this clone. V and J are TRBV7-8 and TRBJ2-2; 13 bases align to TRBD2. The ends lost 4 bases at V and 9 bases at J; junction bases unmatched: 5. Germline assignment: CDR1 SGHVS and CDR2 FQNEAQ. CDR3 length: 15 amino acids. CDR3 residues: CASSWVTSGGRELFF. CDR3 nucleotide sequence: TGTGCCAGCAGCTGGGTGACTAGCGGGGGGCGGGAGCTGTTTTTT.

V usage is TRBV30 and J usage is TRBJ1-3; tentatively, D is TRBD1 (5 bases). CDR1 and CDR2 from the germline V gene are GTSNPN and SVGIG (reference sequence). V dropped 2 bases and J dropped 0 bases, with 11 bases sitting between them. The CDR3 is 15 amino acids. The CDR3 sequence is CAWSQDIASGNTIYF. The DNA of the CDR3 is TGTGCCTGGAGTCAGGACATAGCCTCTGGAAACACCATATATTTT.

This chain links TRBV21-1 with TRBJ1-5; the table calls TRBD1, which could not be checked here. TRBV21-1 is listed as a pseudogene. The CDR3 totals 15 residues. The CDR3 loop is CASNGERQGRPAPAF. DNA of the CDR3: TGTGCCAGCAATGGCGAAAGACAGGGAAGGCCAGCCCCAGCATTT.

The chain is built from TRBV19 and TRBJ2-6; D gene uncertain. This CDR3 is 16 amino acids long. With 4 bases removed from V and 0 bases from J, the gap between germline ends came to 10 bases. Germline V CDR1 and CDR2: LNHDA, SQIVND (reference sequence). This CDR3 reads CASSNKAYSGANVLTF. CDR3 nucleotides: TGTGCCAGTAGTAATAAAGCCTACTCTGGGGCCAACGTCCTGACTTTC.

This chain connects TRBV5-1 to TRBJ1-1; D is undetermined. The V gene's germline CDR1 is SGHRS and CDR2 YFSETQ. There are 13 residues in the CDR3. The V and J ends lost 0 bases and 3 bases respectively, with 6 bases between them. The CDR3 region is CASSLDFHTEAFF. CDR3 coding DNA: TGCGCCAGCAGCTTGGACTTTCACACTGAAGCTTTCTTT.

This clone was seen only a few times. The chain combines TRBV5-1 with TRBJ1-1, with D uncertain. Trimming took off 3 bases at V and 5 bases at J, with 11 bases between the two ends. Germline CDR1 reads SGHRS; CDR2 reads YFSETQ. The length of the CDR3 is 13 residues. The CDR3 region is CASSSVGVTEAFF. The CDR3 coding sequence is TGCGCCAGCAGCTCCGTGGGAGTAACTGAAGCTTTCTTT.

The chain carries TRBV7-9 and TRBJ2-7; TRBD2 aligns across 12 bases. This CDR3 is built from 15 residues. Germline CDR1 is SEHNR and CDR2 is FQNEAQ (reference sequence). The trim removed 5 bases at V and 7 bases at J, leaving 9 bases unmatched. CDR3 coding DNA: TGTGCCAGCAGCCTGACCGGGACTAGCGGGCGGGAGCAGTACTTC. Translating gives CASSLTGTSGREQYF.

This clone was observed a handful of times. The chain's CDR3 is CASSQGSYSNQPQHF. The CDR3, as DNA: TGCGCCAGCAGCCAGGGATCCTATAGCAATCAGCCCCAGCATTTT. V is TRBV4-1 and J is TRBJ1-5; no clear D. CDR3 length: 15 residues. The V gene's germline CDR1 is MGHRA and CDR2 YSYEKL. V dropped 3 bases and J dropped 0 bases, with 9 bases sitting between them.

This chain joins TRBV10-3 and TRBJ1-1; the D is unclear. Germline CDR1 reads ENHRY; CDR2 reads SYGVKD. V was shortened by 0 bases and J by 2 bases, with 13 bases between the two germline ends. The CDR3 covers 16 residues. This CDR3 reads CAISESRLRDNTEAFF. The CDR3 DNA reads TGTGCCATCAGTGAGTCGAGGTTACGGGATAACACTGAAGCTTTCTTT.

The V gene is TRBV4-1, the J gene TRBJ1-2; 8 bases agree with TRBD1. Germline loops: CDR1 MGHRA, CDR2 YSYEKL. Germline trimming cut 5 bases from V and 3 bases from J; bases unmatched to any gene: 8. The CDR3 has 15 residues. For the CDR3, the DNA is TGCGCCAGCAGCACGCACGGACAGGGAGACTATGGCTACACCTTC. Its translation: CASSTHGQGDYGYTF.

The chain has TRBV7-9 and TRBJ2-3; 15 nucleotides match TRBD2. The CDR3 contains 16 residues. Germline assignment: CDR1 SEHNR and CDR2 FQNEAQ (reference sequence). V was clipped by 5 bases and J by 5 bases; unmatched bases: 5. In DNA, the CDR3 is TGTGCCAGCAGCCCGGGACTAGCGGGAGGTGGAGATACGCAGTATTTT. Its translation is CASSPGLAGGGDTQYF.